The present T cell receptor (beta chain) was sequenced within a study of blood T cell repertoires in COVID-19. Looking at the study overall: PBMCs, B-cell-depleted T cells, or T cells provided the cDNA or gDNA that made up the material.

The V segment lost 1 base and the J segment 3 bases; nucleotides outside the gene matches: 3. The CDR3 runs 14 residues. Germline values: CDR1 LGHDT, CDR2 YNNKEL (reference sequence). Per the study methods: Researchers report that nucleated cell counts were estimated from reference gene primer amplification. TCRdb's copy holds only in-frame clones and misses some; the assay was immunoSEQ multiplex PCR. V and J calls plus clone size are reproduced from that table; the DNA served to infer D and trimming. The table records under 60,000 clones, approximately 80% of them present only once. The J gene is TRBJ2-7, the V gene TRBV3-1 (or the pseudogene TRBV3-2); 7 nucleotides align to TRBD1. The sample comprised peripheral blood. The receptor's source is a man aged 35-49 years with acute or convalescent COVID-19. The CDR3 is CASSQVGQSYEQYF. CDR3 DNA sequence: TGTGCCAGCAGCCAAGTGGGACAGAGCTACGAGCAGTACTTC.